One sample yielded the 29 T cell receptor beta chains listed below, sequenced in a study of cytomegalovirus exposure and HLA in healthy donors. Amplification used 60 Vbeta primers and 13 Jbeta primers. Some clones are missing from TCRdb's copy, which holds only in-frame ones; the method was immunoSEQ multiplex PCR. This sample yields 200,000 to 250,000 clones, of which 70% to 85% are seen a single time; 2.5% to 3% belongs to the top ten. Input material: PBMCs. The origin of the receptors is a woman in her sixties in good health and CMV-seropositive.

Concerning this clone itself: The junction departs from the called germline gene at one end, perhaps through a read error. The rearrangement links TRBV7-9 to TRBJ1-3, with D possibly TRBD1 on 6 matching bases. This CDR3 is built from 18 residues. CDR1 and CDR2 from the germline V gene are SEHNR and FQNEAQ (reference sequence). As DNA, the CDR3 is TGTTCCAGCAGCTTAGCTGGACAGAGTACTAGCTCTGGAAACACCATATATTTT. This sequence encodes CSSSLAGQSTSSGNTIYF.

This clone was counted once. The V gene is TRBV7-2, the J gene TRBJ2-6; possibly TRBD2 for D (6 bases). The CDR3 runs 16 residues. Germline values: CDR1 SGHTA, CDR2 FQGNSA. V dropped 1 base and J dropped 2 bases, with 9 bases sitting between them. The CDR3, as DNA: TGTGCCAGCAGCTTAGGGGCGGGGCCTGGGGCCAACGTCCTGACTTTC. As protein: CASSLGAGPGANVLTF. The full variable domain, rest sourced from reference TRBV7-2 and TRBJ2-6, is GAGVSQSPSNKVTEKGKDVELRCDPISGHTALYWYRQSLGQGLEFLIYFQGNSAPDKSGLPSDRFSAERTGGSVSTLTIQRTQQEDSAVYLCASSLGAGPGANVLTFGAGSRLTVL.

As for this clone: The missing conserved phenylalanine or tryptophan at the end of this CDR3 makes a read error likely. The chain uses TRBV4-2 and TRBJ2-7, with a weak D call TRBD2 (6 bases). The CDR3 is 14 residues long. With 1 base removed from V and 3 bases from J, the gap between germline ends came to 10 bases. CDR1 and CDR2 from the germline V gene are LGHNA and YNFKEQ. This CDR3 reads CASSQGGEDYEQYL. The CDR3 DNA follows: TGTGCCAGCAGCCAAGGGGGGGAGGACTACGAGCAGTACCTC.

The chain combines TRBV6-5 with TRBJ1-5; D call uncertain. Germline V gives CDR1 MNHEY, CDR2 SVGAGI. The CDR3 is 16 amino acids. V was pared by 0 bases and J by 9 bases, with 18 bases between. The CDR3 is CASSYSSSGLVGPQHF. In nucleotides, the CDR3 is TGTGCCAGCAGTTACTCGTCCTCAGGCCTGGTTGGGCCCCAGCATTTT.

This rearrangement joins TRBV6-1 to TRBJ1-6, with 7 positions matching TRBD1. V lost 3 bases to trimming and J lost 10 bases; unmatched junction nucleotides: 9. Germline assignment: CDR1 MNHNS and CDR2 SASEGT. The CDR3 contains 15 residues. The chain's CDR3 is CASSEGRQGRSPLHF. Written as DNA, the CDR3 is TGTGCCAGCAGTGAGGGTCGACAGGGTCGATCACCCCTCCACTTT.

CDR3 in amino acids: CASSLEGLEGTQYF. The CDR3 bases are TGTGCCAGCAGCTTAGAGGGACTAGAGGGTACGCAGTATTTT. The chain employs TRBV11-2 and TRBJ2-3; 8 nucleotides line up with TRBD2. Germline values: CDR1 SGHAT, CDR2 FQNNGV. The J segment lost 8 bases and the V segment lost 0 bases, leaving 4 bases of the junction unmatched. The CDR3 spans 14 residues.

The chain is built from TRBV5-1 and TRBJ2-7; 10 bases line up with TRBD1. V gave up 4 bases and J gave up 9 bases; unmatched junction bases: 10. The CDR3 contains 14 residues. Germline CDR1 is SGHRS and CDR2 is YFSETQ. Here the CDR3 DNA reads TGCGCCAGCAGCCCGGGGACAGGGGAAAGGTCGCAGTACTTC. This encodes CASSPGTGERSQYF.

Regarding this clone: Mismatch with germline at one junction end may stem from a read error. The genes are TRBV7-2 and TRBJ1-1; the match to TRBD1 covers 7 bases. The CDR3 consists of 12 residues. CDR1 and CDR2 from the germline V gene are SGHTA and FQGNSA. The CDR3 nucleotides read TGTGCCAGCAGCTTAAATGAAGACAGGGTTGTCTTT. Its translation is CASSLNEDRVVF.

The CDR3 loop reads CASSSQGNSYEQYF. The CDR3 bases are TGTGCCAGCAGCTCGCAGGGGAACTCCTACGAGCAGTACTTC. The gene calls are TRBV7-2 and TRBJ2-7, with D maybe TRBD1 (6 bases). CDR1 SGHTA and CDR2 FQGNSA come from the germline V gene. V was cut by 4 bases and J by 0 bases, with 10 bases left in between. There are 14 residues in the CDR3.

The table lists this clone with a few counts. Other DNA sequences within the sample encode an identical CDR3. This chain's CDR3 is CAISESAPGVNSPLHF. The DNA for the CDR3 is TGTGCCATCAGTGAGTCGGCCCCAGGGGTTAATTCACCCCTCCACTTT. The V gene is TRBV10-3, the J gene TRBJ1-6; D might be TRBD1 (6 bases). Trimming took off 0 bases at V and 6 bases at J, with 12 bases between the two ends. The CDR3 has 16 residues. The germline CDR1 and CDR2 sequences are ENHRY and SYGVKD.

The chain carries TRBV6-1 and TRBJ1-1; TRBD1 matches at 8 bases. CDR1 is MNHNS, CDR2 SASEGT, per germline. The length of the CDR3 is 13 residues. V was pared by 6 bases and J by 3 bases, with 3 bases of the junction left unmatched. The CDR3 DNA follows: TGTGCCAGCAGCAGGACAGGGTACACTGAAGCTTTCTTT. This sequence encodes CASSRTGYTEAFF.

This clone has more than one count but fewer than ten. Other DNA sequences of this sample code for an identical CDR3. This CDR3 reads CASSYGQGQETQYF. The CDR3 DNA sequence: TGCGCCAGCAGCTACGGACAGGGTCAAGAGACCCAGTACTTC. J is TRBJ2-5 and V is TRBV5-1; TRBD1 matches 8 bases. Germline CDR1 is SGHRS and CDR2 is YFSETQ. With 3 bases clipped from V and 2 bases from J, the junction kept 3 bases outside the gene matches. There are 14 residues in the CDR3. Using reference TRBV5-1 and TRBJ2-5 for the parts outside the CDR3, the full variable domain is KAGVTQTPRYLIKTRGQQVTLSCSPISGHRSVSWYQQTPGQGLQFLFEYFSETQRNKGNFPGRFSGRQFSNSRSEMNVSTLELGDSALYLCASSYGQGQETQYFGPGTRLLVL.

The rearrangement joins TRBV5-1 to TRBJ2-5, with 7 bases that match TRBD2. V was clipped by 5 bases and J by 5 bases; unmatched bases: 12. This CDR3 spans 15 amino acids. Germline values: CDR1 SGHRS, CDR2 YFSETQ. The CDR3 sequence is CASSLAGTSLETQYF. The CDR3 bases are TGCGCCAGCAGTTTAGCGGGCACTTCGCTGGAGACCCAGTACTTC.

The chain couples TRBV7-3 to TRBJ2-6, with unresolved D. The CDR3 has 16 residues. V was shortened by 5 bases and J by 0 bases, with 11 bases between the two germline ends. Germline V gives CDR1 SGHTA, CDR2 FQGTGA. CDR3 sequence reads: CASSLYGSSGANVLTF. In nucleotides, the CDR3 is TGTGCCAGCAGCCTGTACGGGTCCTCTGGGGCCAACGTCCTGACTTTC.

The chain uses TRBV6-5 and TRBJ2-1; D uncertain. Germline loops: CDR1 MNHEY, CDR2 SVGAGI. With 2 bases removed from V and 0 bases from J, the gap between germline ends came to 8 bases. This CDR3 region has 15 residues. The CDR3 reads CASSYRPSSYNEQFF. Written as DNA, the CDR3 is TGTGCCAGCAGTTACAGACCTAGCTCCTACAATGAGCAGTTCTTC.

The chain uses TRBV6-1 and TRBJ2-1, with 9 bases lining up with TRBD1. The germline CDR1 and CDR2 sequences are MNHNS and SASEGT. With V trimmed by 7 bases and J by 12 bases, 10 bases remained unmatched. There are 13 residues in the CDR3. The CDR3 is CASTRTGEVGQFF. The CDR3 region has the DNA TGTGCCAGCACTCGGACAGGGGAGGTTGGGCAGTTCTTC.

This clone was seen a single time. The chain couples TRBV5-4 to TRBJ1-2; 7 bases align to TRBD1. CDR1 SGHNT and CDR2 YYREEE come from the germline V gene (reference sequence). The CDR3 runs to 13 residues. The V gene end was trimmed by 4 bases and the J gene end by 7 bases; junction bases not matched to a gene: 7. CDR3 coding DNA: TGTGCCAGCAGCATTACAGGGGTTGGTGGCTACACCTTC. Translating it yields CASSITGVGGYTF.

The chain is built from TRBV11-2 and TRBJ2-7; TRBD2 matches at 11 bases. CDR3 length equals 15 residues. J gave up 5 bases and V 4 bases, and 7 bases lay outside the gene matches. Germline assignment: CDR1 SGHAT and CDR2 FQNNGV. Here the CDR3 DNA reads TGTGCCAGCAGCTCCATAGCGGGAGGGCCCAACGAGCAGTACTTC. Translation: CASSSIAGGPNEQYF. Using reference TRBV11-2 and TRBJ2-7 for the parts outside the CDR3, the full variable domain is EAGVAQSPRYKIIEKRQSVAFWCNPISGHATLYWYQQILGQGPKLLIQFQNNGVVDDSQLPKDRFSAERLKGVDSTLKIQPAKLEDSAVYLCASSSIAGGPNEQYFGPGTRLTVT.

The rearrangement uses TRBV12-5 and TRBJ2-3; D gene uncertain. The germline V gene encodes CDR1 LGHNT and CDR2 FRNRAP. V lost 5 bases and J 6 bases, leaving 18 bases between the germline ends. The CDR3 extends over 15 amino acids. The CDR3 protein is CASGPPPSTEDTQYF. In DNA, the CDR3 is TGTGCTAGTGGTCCCCCGCCATCAACGGAGGATACGCAGTATTTT.

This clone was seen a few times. The CDR3 here is CASSFEGQGMGSPLHF. Written as DNA, the CDR3 is TGTGCCAGCAGCTTTGAGGGACAGGGGATGGGTTCACCCCTCCACTTT. The chain uses TRBV5-5 and TRBJ1-6; 10 bases agree with TRBD1. V lost 2 bases and J lost 9; bases outside the gene matches: 8. This CDR3 spans 16 amino acids. Germline-derived CDR1 and CDR2 are SGHKS and YYEKEE (reference sequence).

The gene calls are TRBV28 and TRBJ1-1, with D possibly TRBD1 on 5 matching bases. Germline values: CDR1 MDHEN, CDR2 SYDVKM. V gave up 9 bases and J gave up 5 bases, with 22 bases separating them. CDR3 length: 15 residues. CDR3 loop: CASPPTGGLWTEAFF. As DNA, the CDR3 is TGTGCCAGTCCCCCCACGGGGGGACTCTGGACTGAAGCTTTCTTT.

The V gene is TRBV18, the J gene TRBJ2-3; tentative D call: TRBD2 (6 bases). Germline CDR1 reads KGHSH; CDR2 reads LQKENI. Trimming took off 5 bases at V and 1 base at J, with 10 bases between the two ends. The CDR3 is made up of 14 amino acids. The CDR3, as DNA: TGTGCCAGCTCAATGGGGGGTGGCACAGATACGCAGTATTTT. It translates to CASSMGGGTDTQYF.

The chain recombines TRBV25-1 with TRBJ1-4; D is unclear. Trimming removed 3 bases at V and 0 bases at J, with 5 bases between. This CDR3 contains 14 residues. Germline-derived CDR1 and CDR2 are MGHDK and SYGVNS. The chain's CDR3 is CASSDFATNEKLFF. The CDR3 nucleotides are TGTGCCAGCAGTGATTTCGCAACTAATGAAAAACTGTTTTTT.

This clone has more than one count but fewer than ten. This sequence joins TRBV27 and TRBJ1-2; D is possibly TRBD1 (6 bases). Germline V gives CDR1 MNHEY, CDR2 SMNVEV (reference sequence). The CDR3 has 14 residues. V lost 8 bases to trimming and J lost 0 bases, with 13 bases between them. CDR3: CASGGQYTNYGYTF. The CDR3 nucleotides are TGTGCCAGCGGAGGACAGTATACTAACTATGGCTACACCTTC.

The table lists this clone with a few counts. The CDR3 bases are TGTGCCAGCACCGAGGTGAGGGATACTGAAGCTTTCTTT. It specifies CASTEVRDTEAFF. The genes are TRBV6-1 and TRBJ1-1; D uncertain. V was pared by 7 bases and J by 5 bases, with 14 bases between. This CDR3 contains 13 residues. Germline assignment: CDR1 MNHNS and CDR2 SASEGT.

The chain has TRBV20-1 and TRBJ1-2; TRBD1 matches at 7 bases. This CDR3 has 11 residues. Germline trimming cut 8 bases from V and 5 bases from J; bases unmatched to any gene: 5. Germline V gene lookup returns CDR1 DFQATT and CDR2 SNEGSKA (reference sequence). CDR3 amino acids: CSPMTGYGYTF. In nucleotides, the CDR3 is TGCAGTCCTATGACAGGGTATGGCTACACCTTC.

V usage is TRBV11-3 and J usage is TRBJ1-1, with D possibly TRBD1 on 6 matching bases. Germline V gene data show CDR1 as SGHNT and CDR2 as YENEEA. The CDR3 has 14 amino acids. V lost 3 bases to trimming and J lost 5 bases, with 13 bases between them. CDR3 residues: CASSFRGGATEAFF. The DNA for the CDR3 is TGTGCCAGCAGCTTTCGGGGGGGGGCTACTGAAGCTTTCTTT. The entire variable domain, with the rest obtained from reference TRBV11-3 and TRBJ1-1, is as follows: EAGVVQSPRYKIIEKKQPVAFWCNPISGHNTLYWYLQNLGQGPELLIRYENEEAVDDSQLPKDRFSAERLKGVDSTLKIQPAELGDSAVYLCASSFRGGATEAFFGQGTRLTVV.

The CDR3, as DNA: TGTGCCAGCAGTGTTCTCCGGGGGGCCACTGAAGCTTTCTTT. This sequence encodes CASSVLRGATEAFF. The chain employs TRBV6-1 and TRBJ1-1; perhaps TRBD1 as D (6 bases). The CDR3 sequence is 14 residues long. Looked up from germline, CDR1 is MNHNS and CDR2 is SASEGT. V lost 4 bases to trimming and J lost 4 bases, with 13 bases between them.

The CDR3, as DNA: TGCAGCGTTCAACAGGGGACGACCGGGGAGCTGTTTTTT. Translated, it gives CSVQQGTTGELFF. This chain links TRBV29-1 with TRBJ2-2; 7 nucleotides line up with TRBD1. Germline V gives CDR1 SQVTM, CDR2 ANQGSEA. Unmatched junction bases numbered 5, after V lost 5 bases and J lost 5 bases. The CDR3 sequence is 13 residues long.